This T cell receptor (beta chain) originates from a study of post-analysis software for immune sequencing data. Germline V gives CDR1 SGDLS, CDR2 YYNGEE. CDR3 size: 14 residues. To note about this clonotype: Its antigen is as yet unknown. Relative to the germline gene, one junction end is altered; a read error may explain this.

Whole-study results and caveats: F measure grouped same-batch samples tightly together. The five TRBV segments detected at higher frequency in patients than in controls included TRBV5-6, TRBV5-1 and TRBV20-1.

TCR beta cDNA libraries had unique molecular identifiers. TCRdb recomputed calls from the PCR reads with MiXCR, one row per CDR3 protein. The sample lists a few hundred thousand distinct CDR3 sequences, over 35% seen once, with over 10% in the top ten. This chain links TRBV9 with TRBJ2-5, with 8 bases matching TRBD2. Sequencing input: blood. This sequence originates from a girl between 5 and 17 years old with multiple sclerosis. CDR3 bases: TGTGCCAGCAGCGCCGGACTAGCCAGGGAGACCCGGTACTTC. It translates to CASSAGLARETRYF.